This T cell receptor (beta chain) was recovered during a study of T cell responses to AZD1222 COVID-19 vaccine. Assay: immunoSEQ multiplex PCR; the TCRdb copy retains only in-frame clones and omits some. Of some 80,000 clones listed, approximately 88% are singletons. The germline V gene has CDR1 SGHVS and CDR2 FQNEAQ. The V end was cut by 5 bases, the J end by 3 bases, with 14 bases between. The CDR3 covers 15 residues. The V call is TRBV7-8, the J call TRBJ1-5, with D tentatively TRBD1 (5 bases). The source is an adult who received the MenACWY meningococcal vaccine as a control. The material sequenced was peripheral blood, taken 28 days after the second dose of the MenACWY control vaccine. DNA for the CDR3: TGTGCCAGCAGCCTCGAAGGGGCATTCAATCAGCCCCAGCATTTT. Encoded protein: CASSLEGAFNQPQHF. The whole variable domain, filled in from reference TRBV7-8 and TRBJ1-5, reads GAGVSQSPRYKVAKRGQDVALRCDPISGHVSLFWYQQALGQGPEFLTYFQNEAQLDKSGLPSDRFFAERPEGSVSTLKIQRTQQEDSAVYLCASSLEGAFNQPQHFGDGTRLSIL.